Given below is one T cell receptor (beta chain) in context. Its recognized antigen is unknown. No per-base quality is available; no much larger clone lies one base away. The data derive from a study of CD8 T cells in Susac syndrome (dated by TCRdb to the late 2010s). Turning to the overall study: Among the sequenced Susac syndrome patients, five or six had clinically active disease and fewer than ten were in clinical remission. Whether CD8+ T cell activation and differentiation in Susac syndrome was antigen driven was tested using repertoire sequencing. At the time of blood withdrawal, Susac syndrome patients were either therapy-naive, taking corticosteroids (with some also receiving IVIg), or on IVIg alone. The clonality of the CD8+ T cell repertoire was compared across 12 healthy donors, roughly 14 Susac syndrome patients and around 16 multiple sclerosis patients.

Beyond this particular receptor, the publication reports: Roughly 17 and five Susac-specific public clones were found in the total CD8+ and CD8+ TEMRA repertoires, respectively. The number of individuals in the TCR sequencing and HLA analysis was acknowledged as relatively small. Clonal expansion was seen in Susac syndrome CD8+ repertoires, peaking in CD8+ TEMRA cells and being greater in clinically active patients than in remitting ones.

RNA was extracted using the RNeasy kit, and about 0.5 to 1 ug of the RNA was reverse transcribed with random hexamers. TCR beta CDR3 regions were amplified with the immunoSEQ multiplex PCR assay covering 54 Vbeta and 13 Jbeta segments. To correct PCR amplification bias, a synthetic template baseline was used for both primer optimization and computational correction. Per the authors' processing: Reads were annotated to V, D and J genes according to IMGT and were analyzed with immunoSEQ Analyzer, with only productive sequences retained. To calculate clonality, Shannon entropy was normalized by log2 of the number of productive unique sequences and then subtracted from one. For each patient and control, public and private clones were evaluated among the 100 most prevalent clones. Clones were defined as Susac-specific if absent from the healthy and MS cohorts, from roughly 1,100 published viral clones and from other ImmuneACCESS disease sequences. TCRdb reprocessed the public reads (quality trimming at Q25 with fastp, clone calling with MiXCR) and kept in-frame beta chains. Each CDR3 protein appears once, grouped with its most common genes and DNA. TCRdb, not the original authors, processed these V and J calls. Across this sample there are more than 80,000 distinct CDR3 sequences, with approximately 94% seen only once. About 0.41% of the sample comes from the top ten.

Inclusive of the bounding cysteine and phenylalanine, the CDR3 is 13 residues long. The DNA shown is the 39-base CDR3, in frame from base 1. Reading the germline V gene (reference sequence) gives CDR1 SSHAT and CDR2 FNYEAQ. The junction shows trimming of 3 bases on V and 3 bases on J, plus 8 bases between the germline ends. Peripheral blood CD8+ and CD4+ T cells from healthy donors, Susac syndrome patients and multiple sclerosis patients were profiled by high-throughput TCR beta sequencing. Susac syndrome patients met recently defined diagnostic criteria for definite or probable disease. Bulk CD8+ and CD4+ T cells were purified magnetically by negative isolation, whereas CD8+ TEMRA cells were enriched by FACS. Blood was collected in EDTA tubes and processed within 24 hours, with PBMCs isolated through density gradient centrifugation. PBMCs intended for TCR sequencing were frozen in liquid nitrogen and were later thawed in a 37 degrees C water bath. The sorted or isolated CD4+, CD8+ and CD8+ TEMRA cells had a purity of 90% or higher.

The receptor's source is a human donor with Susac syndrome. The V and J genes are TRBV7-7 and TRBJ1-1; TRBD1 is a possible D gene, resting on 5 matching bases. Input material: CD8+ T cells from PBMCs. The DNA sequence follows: TGTGCCAGCAGCTTCCGCAGGGACACTGAAGCTTTCTTT. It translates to CASSFRRDTEAFF.